This entry lists 18 T cell receptor beta chains sequenced from one sample in a study of blood T cells in healthy people across ages. Together with a sample-barcoded 5' primer, a J-beta primer mix was included in a second PCR lasting about 7 to 11 cycles. TCRdb re-called the 5' RACE reads through MiXCR, storing one row per CDR3 protein. The sample has about 930,000 distinct CDR3 sequences, approximately 32% seen once. The same data also went into a second study, on T cells of mothers and their children.

The sample taken for sequencing was blood. The source is a woman in her forties in good health.

This sequence joins TRBV27 and TRBJ2-7; perhaps TRBD2 as D (5 bases). CDR1 is MNHEY, CDR2 SMNVEV, per germline (reference sequence). The CDR3 has 12 amino acids. The V end was cut by 7 bases, the J end by 7 bases, with 14 bases between. CDR3 coding DNA: TGTGCCAGCAAGCAGGACTCAAGGGAGCAGTACTTC. It translates to CASKQDSREQYF.

Remarks on this clonotype: The junction shows a germline mismatch at one end, possibly a read error. The rearrangement joins TRBV6-5 to TRBJ2-5, with D unresolved. The CDR3 is 13 residues long. The germline gives CDR1 MNHEY, CDR2 SVGAGI. This chain's CDR3 is CTSSRLDQETQYF. Written as DNA, the CDR3 is TGTACCAGCAGCAGGTTGGACCAAGAGACCCAGTACTTC.

This clonotype appeared a few times. V usage is TRBV12-3 or TRBV12-4 and J usage is TRBJ2-4, with D maybe TRBD2 (7 bases). There are 15 residues in the CDR3. V shed 6 bases and J shed 3 bases, with 15 bases lying between them. The DNA for the CDR3 is TGTGCCAGCAGCTCCTTGAGGGGGGGCAAAAACATTCAGTACTTC. It encodes CASSSLRGGKNIQYF.

This clonotype was detected ten times or more. The rearrangement joins TRBV9 to TRBJ2-7; 7 bases are shared with TRBD1. CDR1 and CDR2 (germline): SGDLS, YYNGEE. With 3 bases clipped from V and 7 bases from J, the junction kept 13 bases outside the gene matches. The CDR3 is made up of 15 amino acids. The CDR3 loop reads CASSAQTGTLGEQYF. CDR3 DNA: TGTGCCAGCAGCGCCCAGACAGGGACCCTCGGGGAGCAGTACTTC. The full variable domain, its missing parts supplied by reference TRBV9 and TRBJ2-7, is DSGVTQTPKHLITATGQRVTLRCSPRSGDLSVYWYQQSLDQGLQFLIQYYNGEERAKGNILERFSAQQFPDLHSELNLSSLELGDSALYFCASSAQTGTLGEQYFGPGTRLTVT.

Ten or more counts support this clonotype. J is TRBJ2-5 and V is TRBV15, with D unresolved. Between the trimmed V and J ends, which lost 3 bases and 5 bases, there was a span of 7 bases. Germline CDR1 is LNHNV and CDR2 is YYDKDF (reference sequence). There are 12 residues in the CDR3. CDR3 amino acids: CATSSPFETQYF. Here the CDR3 DNA reads TGTGCCACCAGCAGTCCTTTCGAGACCCAGTACTTC.

Regarding this clonotype: This could be a read error, since a much larger clone is one nucleotide away. The V gene is TRBV29-1, the J gene TRBJ1-4; unclear D gene. Germline values: CDR1 SQVTM, CDR2 ANQGSEA. This CDR3 region has 13 residues. V was shortened by 6 bases and J by 7 bases, with 15 bases between the two germline ends. The CDR3 DNA is TGCAGCGTGTCGCGGGGATCGGGTGAAAAACTGTTTTTT. It yields the protein CSVSRGSGEKLFF.

Remarks on this clonotype: Its ends do not fully match the called genes, so a read error is possible. This chain links TRBV20-1 with TRBJ1-2; D is unclear. Per germline, CDR1 DFQATT and CDR2 SNEGSKA (reference sequence). The CDR3 spans 17 residues. This chain's CDR3 is CSASRVGVLTINYGHTF. The CDR3 bases are TGCAGTGCTTCGCGGGTCGGGGTCCTGACTATTAACTATGGCCACACCTTC.

This clonotype was recorded many times. The chain employs TRBV10-3 and TRBJ2-7; D gene ambiguous. Between the trimmed V and J ends, which lost 4 bases and 5 bases, there was a span of 9 bases. Per the germline V gene, CDR1 is ENHRY and CDR2 is SYGVKD. There are 12 residues in the CDR3. In nucleotides, the CDR3 is TGTGCCATCAGTGGGGGAAAAGACGAGCAGTACTTC. Protein sequence: CAISGGKDEQYF.

The DNA of the CDR3 is TGTGCCAGCAGTCTATACGACAGGAATTCACCCCTCCACTTT. As protein: CASSLYDRNSPLHF. The chain combines TRBV12-3 or TRBV12-4 with TRBJ1-6; D is perhaps TRBD1 (6 bases). The CDR3 is 14 amino acids. V lost 5 bases to trimming and J lost 7 bases, with 12 bases between them.

A remark on this clonotype: Compared with germline, one end of the junction differs, possibly owing to a read error. DNA of the CDR3: TGTGCCGGCAGTTACTCAGGGACAACTTACGAAAAACTGTTTTTT. It is translated as CAGSYSGTTYEKLFF. This chain uses TRBV6-2 or TRBV6-3 with TRBJ1-4, with a possible D match to TRBD1 (6 bases). The CDR3 totals 15 residues. Germline V lookup: CDR1 MNHEY, CDR2 SVGEGT.

This clonotype was picked up many times. V is TRBV7-2 and J is TRBJ2-5, with D unresolved. Germline V gene data show CDR1 as SGHTA and CDR2 as FQGNSA. The CDR3 has 15 amino acids. V lost 8 bases and J 1 base, leaving 17 bases between the germline ends. In DNA form, the CDR3 reads TGTGCCAGCTCCTCACGGGCAGTGGGCCAAGAGACCCAGTACTTC. Translated: CASSSRAVGQETQYF.

This clonotype was counted only a few times. The chain uses TRBV6-2 or TRBV6-3 and TRBJ2-5, with 9 bases aligning to TRBD1. The CDR3 has 14 amino acids. Germline V CDR1 and CDR2: MNHEY, SVGEGT. The trim removed 7 bases at V and 4 bases at J, leaving 7 bases unmatched. In DNA, the CDR3 is TGTGCCAGCAACCGAAACAGGGGGCGAGAGACCCAGTACTTC. The encoded protein is CASNRNRGRETQYF.

This clonotype was counted only a few times. The rearrangement links TRBV20-1 to TRBJ2-7; possibly TRBD2 for D (5 bases). V was trimmed by 6 bases and J by 0 bases, leaving 12 bases between them. The CDR3 has 13 amino acids. Per germline, CDR1 DFQATT and CDR2 SNEGSKA (reference sequence). The DNA for the CDR3 is TGCAGTGCCGCGGGCCGGAGCTCCTACGAGCAGTACTTC. This sequence encodes CSAAGRSSYEQYF.

This clonotype was picked up a small number of times. This rearrangement joins TRBV7-2 to TRBJ2-3; D not resolved. V lost 0 bases and J 6 bases, leaving 16 bases between the germline ends. CDR3 length equals 16 residues. Germline CDR1 SGHTA, CDR2 FQGNSA. DNA for the CDR3: TGTGCCAGCAGCTTAGCGGTGGGGTTCCTCTCCGATACGCAGTATTTT. This sequence encodes CASSLAVGFLSDTQYF.

V is TRBV27 and J is TRBJ2-5; no clear D gene. Germline assignment: CDR1 MNHEY and CDR2 SMNVEV (reference sequence). CDR3 length equals 13 residues. Trimming took 4 bases from V and 5 from J, leaving 11 bases between them. The CDR3 region is CASSSFPGETQYF. As DNA, the CDR3 is TGTGCCAGCAGTTCCTTTCCGGGCGAGACCCAGTACTTC.

Comments on this clonotype: One junction end disagrees with the germline gene, perhaps due to a read error. V and J are TRBV24-1 and TRBJ2-3, with a tentative D call TRBD2 (6 bases). The CDR3 runs to 13 residues. The V gene's germline CDR1 is KGHDR and CDR2 SFDVKD. CDR3 sequence: CVTSRQGGDTQYF. CDR3 bases: TGTGTCACCAGCCGCCAGGGAGGAGATACGCAGTATTTT.

The genes are TRBV28 and TRBJ1-1; D is undetermined. This CDR3 has 15 residues. The germline gives CDR1 MDHEN, CDR2 SYDVKM. V lost 3 bases, J lost 3 bases, and 14 bases lay in between. CDR3 DNA: TGTGCCAGCAGTTTCCTACCTCCTGAGGACACTGAAGCTTTCTTT. Encoded protein: CASSFLPPEDTEAFF. Filled out from reference TRBV28 and TRBJ1-1, the complete variable domain reads DVKVTQSSRYLVKRTGEKVFLECVQDMDHENMFWYRQDPGLGLRLIYFSYDVKMKEKGDIPEGYSVSREKKERFSLILESASTNQTSMYLCASSFLPPEDTEAFFGQGTRLTVV.

This clonotype has only a few counts. This chain joins TRBV10-3 and TRBJ2-7; TRBD1 aligns across 7 bases. This CDR3 has 12 amino acids. Trimming at V came to 3 bases and at J to 11 bases, leaving 7 bases not matched to a gene. Germline CDR1 reads ENHRY; CDR2 reads SYGVKD. The CDR3 DNA reads as TGTGCCATCAGTGACGGGACAGCGGATGAGTACTTC. It yields the protein CAISDGTADEYF.